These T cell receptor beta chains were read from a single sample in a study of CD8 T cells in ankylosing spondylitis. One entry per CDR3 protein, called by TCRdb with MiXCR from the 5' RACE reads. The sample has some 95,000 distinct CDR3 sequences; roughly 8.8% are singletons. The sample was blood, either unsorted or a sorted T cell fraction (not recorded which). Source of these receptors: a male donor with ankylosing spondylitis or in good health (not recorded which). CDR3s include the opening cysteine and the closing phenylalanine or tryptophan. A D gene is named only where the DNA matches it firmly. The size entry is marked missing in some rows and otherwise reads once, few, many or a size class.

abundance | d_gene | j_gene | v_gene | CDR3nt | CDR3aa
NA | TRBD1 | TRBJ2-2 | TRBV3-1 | TGTGCCAGCAGCCCCGGACAGGGTCGGACCGGGGAGCTGTTTTTT | CASSPGQGRTGELFF
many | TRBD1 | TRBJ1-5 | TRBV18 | TGTGCCAGCTCACCAACAGGGGAGAGCAATCAGCCCCAGCATTTT | CASSPTGESNQPQHF
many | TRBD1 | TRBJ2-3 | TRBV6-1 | TGTGCCAGCAGCCGAAGACCCACAGGGGCCGGCACAGATACGCAGTATTTT | CASSRRPTGAGTDTQYF
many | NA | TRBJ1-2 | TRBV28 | TGTGCCAGCAGTTTGGAAGGGCGGGGTGGCTACACCTTC | CASSLEGRGGYTF
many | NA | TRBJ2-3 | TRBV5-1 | TGCGCCAGCAGCTTGGTACAGAGCACAGATACGCAGTATTTT | CASSLVQSTDTQYF
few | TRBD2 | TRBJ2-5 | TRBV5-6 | TGTGCCAGCAGCTTAGTAACTAGCGGGGGTCGGACCCAGTACTTC | CASSLVTSGGRTQYF
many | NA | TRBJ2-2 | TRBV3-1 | TGTGCCAGCAGCCAAGATCTGATCGGAGCCACCGGGGAGCTGTTTTTT | CASSQDLIGATGELFF
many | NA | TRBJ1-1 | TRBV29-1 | TGCAGCGTTAGGGGGACAAGGACTGAAGCTTTCTTT | CSVRGTRTEAFF
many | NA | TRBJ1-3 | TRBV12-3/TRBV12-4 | TGTGCCAGCAACCTCCTAACGGACCCTGGAAACACCATATATTTT | CASNLLTDPGNTIYF
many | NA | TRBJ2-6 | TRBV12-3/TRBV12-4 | TGTGCCAGCAGTTTAGGGCGCTCTGAGGCCAACGTCCTGACTTTC | CASSLGRSEANVLTF
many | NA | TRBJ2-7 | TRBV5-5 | TGTGCCAGCAGCTTCGGCGGTGGGTCCTACGAGCAGTACTTC | CASSFGGGSYEQYF
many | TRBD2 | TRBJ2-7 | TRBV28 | TGTGCCAGCAGCCCTAAAATGGGACTAGCGGGGAACGAGCAGTACTTC | CASSPKMGLAGNEQYF
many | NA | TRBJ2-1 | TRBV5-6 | TGTGCCAGCAGCTTAGGATTGGACGCCATCTCGTACAATGAGCGGTTCTTC | CASSLGLDAISYNERFF
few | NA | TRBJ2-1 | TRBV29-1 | TGCAGCGCCCCCGGATCATTGAGATACAATGAGCAGTTCTTC | CSAPGSLRYNEQFF
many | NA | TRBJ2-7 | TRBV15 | TGTGCCACCAGCAGAGACCAGCACAGGGCCTACGAGCAGTACTTC | CATSRDQHRAYEQYF
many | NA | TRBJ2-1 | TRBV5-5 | TGTGCCAGCAGCTTGTCGTCGGAAATCCTTTACAATGAGCAGTTCTTC | CASSLSSEILYNEQFF